This passage covers 18 T cell receptor beta chains from one sample sequenced in a study of shared clonotypes between healthy human individuals. The method was immunoSEQ multiplex PCR; TCRdb's version includes in-frame clones alone and lacks a portion of them. The table shows around 2.1 million clones, with roughly 91% occurring only once. Naive-designated CD8 cells lacked CD45RO, were positively enriched for CCR7, and omitted terminally differentiated effector memory CD45RA+ cells. Sequenced sample: naive CD8+ T cells from PBMCs. These receptors came from a man aged 18 to 30 in good health. Some clones in this sample may be carry-over from other donors' samples.

The V gene is TRBV30, the J gene TRBJ2-5, with D tentatively TRBD1 or TRBD2 (5 bases each). This CDR3 region has 17 residues. With 0 bases removed from V and 0 bases from J, the gap between germline ends came to 17 bases. The germline V gene encodes CDR1 GTSNPN and CDR2 SVGIG (reference sequence). CDR3 in amino acids: CAWSVLSGPMYQETQYF. CDR3 DNA sequence: TGTGCCTGGAGTGTACTTTCGGGACCGATGTACCAAGAGACCCAGTACTTC.

The gene calls are TRBV4-1 and TRBJ2-1; D possibly corresponds to TRBD2 (6 bases). Per the germline V gene, CDR1 is MGHRA and CDR2 is YSYEKL. V lost 4 bases and J 10 bases, leaving 14 bases between the germline ends. This CDR3 has 13 residues. CDR3 in amino acids: CASSPPLAFEQFF. In DNA, the CDR3 is TGCGCCAGCAGCCCCCCACTAGCTTTCGAGCAGTTCTTC.

About this clone: Other DNA sequences from this sample encode an identical CDR3 as well. The J gene is TRBJ2-1, the V gene TRBV9, with 7 bases matching TRBD2. This CDR3 is built from 14 residues. V lost 0 bases, J lost 7 bases, and 4 bases stayed unmatched. The germline V gene has CDR1 SGDLS and CDR2 YYNGEE. The CDR3 here is CASSVGGAGNEQFF. DNA for the CDR3: TGTGCCAGCAGCGTAGGAGGAGCGGGGAATGAGCAGTTCTTC.

The rearrangement joins TRBV12-5 to TRBJ2-3, with D uncertain. V was cut by 5 bases and J by 6 bases, with 9 bases left in between. Germline CDR1 is LGHNT and CDR2 is FRNRAP. The CDR3 totals 12 residues. Written as DNA, the CDR3 is TGTGCTAGTGGTACCCCTCCGGATACGCAGTATTTT. As protein: CASGTPPDTQYF. Together with reference TRBV12-5 and TRBJ2-3, the CDR3 gives the full variable domain: DARVTQTPRHKVTEMGQEVTMRCQPILGHNTVFWYRQTMMQGLELLAYFRNRAPLDDSGMPKDRFSAEMPDATLATLKIQPSEPRDSAVYFCASGTPPDTQYFGPGTRLTVL.

The chain carries TRBV27 and TRBJ2-1; D assignment may be TRBD1 or TRBD2 (5 bases each). Trimming removed 10 bases from V and 5 bases from J, with 15 bases in between. Germline CDR1 reads MNHEY; CDR2 reads SMNVEV (reference sequence). The CDR3 loop spans 13 amino acids. Written as DNA, the CDR3 is TGTGCCATACCGGGACCCGCTCACAATGAGCAGTTCTTC. Its translation is CAIPGPAHNEQFF.

Comments on this clone: The same CDR3 also results from other DNA sequences found in this sample. CDR3 bases: TGTGCCAGCAGTTACTCTGATGGGAGCGAAGCTTTCTTT. Amino acid sequence: CASSYSDGSEAFF. This rearrangement joins TRBV6-6 to TRBJ1-1; D is uncertain. Germline assignment: CDR1 MNHNY and CDR2 SVGAGI (reference sequence). CDR3 length: 13 amino acids. V was shortened by 0 bases and J by 8 bases, with 10 bases between the two germline ends.

This rearrangement joins TRBV7-8 to TRBJ2-1, with D unclear. The length of the CDR3 is 17 residues. V lost 5 bases and J 5 bases, leaving 22 bases between the germline ends. Germline V gene data show CDR1 as SGHVS and CDR2 as FQNEAQ. CDR3 nucleotides: TGTGCCAGCAGCCCCACTCTCTATGTTGCGGAGAACAATGAGCAGTTCTTC. It translates to CASSPTLYVAENNEQFF.

The V call is TRBV7-8, the J call TRBJ2-1; no clear D gene. With 3 bases removed from V and 2 bases from J, the gap between germline ends came to 14 bases. The CDR3 has 16 amino acids. The V gene's germline CDR1 is SGHVS and CDR2 FQNEAQ. CDR3 in DNA: TGTGCCAGCAGCTTGAGGCTCCTAGGGACCTACAATGAGCAGTTCTTC. It is translated as CASSLRLLGTYNEQFF.

This chain connects TRBV30 to TRBJ2-3; D gene unclear. The CDR3 length is 15 residues. Looked up from germline, CDR1 is GTSNPN and CDR2 is SVGIG (reference sequence). V lost 0 bases, J lost 6 bases, and 16 bases lay in between. In nucleotides, the CDR3 is TGTGCCTGGAGTGTTGGGGTCTCCTCGGCGGATACGCAGTATTTT. Protein product: CAWSVGVSSADTQYF.

The rearrangement uses TRBV7-9 and TRBJ2-3, with D possibly being TRBD1 or TRBD2 (5 bases each). Germline CDR1 and CDR2: SEHNR and FQNEAQ (reference sequence). The CDR3 is 18 residues long. The V and J ends lost 3 bases and 2 bases respectively, with 21 bases between them. The DNA of the CDR3 is TGTGCCAGCAGCTTCCTTAGGGGTGCCGAGCGGTTCACAGATACGCAGTATTTT. This sequence encodes CASSFLRGAERFTDTQYF.

This clone was seen just once. The V gene is TRBV7-8, the J gene TRBJ2-3; 7 bases line up with TRBD2. J was trimmed by 6 bases and V by 1 base; bases with no gene match: 7. The CDR3 sequence is 15 residues long. Germline CDR1 is SGHVS and CDR2 is FQNEAQ. The CDR3 is CASSLVVTSLDTQYF. The DNA for the CDR3 is TGTGCCAGCAGCTTAGTCGTGACTAGCCTGGATACGCAGTATTTT. Filled out from reference TRBV7-8 and TRBJ2-3, the complete variable domain reads GAGVSQSPRYKVAKRGQDVALRCDPISGHVSLFWYQQALGQGPEFLTYFQNEAQLDKSGLPSDRFFAERPEGSVSTLKIQRTQQEDSAVYLCASSLVVTSLDTQYFGPGTRLTVL.

This sequence joins TRBV28 and TRBJ2-4; the D is unclear. V was shortened by 7 bases and J by 9 bases, with 19 bases between the two germline ends. The CDR3 is 14 amino acids. The V gene's germline CDR1 is MDHEN and CDR2 SYDVKM. CDR3 loop: CASIPRGTLGIQYF. The CDR3 nucleotides read TGTGCCAGCATCCCCAGAGGCACTCTGGGCATTCAGTACTTC.

The chain combines TRBV28 with TRBJ2-5; weak D call: TRBD1 (6 bases). From germline, CDR1 is MDHEN and CDR2 SYDVKM. The V end lost 6 bases, the J end lost 5 bases, and 13 bases lay between the germline ends. The CDR3 spans 13 residues. The CDR3 nucleotides read TGTGCCAGCAGGATACAGGGTGATGAGACCCAGTACTTC. It specifies CASRIQGDETQYF.

The V and J genes are TRBV7-3 and TRBJ2-5, with 13 bases matching TRBD2. Losses at the gene ends were 5 bases for V and 4 bases for J; bases not matched to a gene: 7. The CDR3 spans 16 residues. CDR1 is SGHTA, CDR2 FQGTGA, per germline. Here the CDR3 reads CASSPGLAGVAETQYF. For the CDR3, the DNA is TGTGCCAGCAGCCCCGGACTAGCGGGAGTTGCAGAGACCCAGTACTTC.

The chain joins TRBV27 to TRBJ1-6, with D unresolved. V was cut by 6 bases and J by 0 bases, with 6 bases left in between. The CDR3 is 14 amino acids. Germline V gene data show CDR1 as MNHEY and CDR2 as SMNVEV (reference sequence). CDR3 loop: CASRILSYNSPLHF. Written as DNA, the CDR3 is TGTGCCAGCAGAATACTCTCCTATAATTCACCCCTCCACTTT.

This chain links TRBV4-1 with TRBJ2-2, with TRBD2 as a possible D gene (6 bases). Germline lookup yields CDR1 MGHRA and CDR2 YSYEKL. The CDR3 runs 14 residues. V gave up 0 bases and J gave up 6 bases, with 8 bases separating them. The CDR3 bases are TGCGCCAGCAGCCAAGATTGGGGGGCCGGGGAGCTGTTTTTT. It specifies CASSQDWGAGELFF.

The chain carries TRBV28 and TRBJ2-4; perhaps TRBD1 as D (5 bases). Trimming removed 6 bases from V and 0 bases from J, with 15 bases in between. The germline CDR1 and CDR2 sequences are MDHEN and SYDVKM. The CDR3 extends over 16 amino acids. The CDR3 is CASSSDIPLAKNIQYF. Here the CDR3 DNA reads TGTGCCAGCAGCTCGGACATACCTTTAGCCAAAAACATTCAGTACTTC.

The rearrangement joins TRBV7-9 to TRBJ2-7; D is tentatively TRBD1 or TRBD2 (5 bases each). This CDR3 has 15 residues. The ends were cut back, 10 bases at V and 0 bases at J, with 19 bases in the middle. CDR1 is SEHNR and CDR2 is FQNEAQ in the germline V gene (reference sequence). Here the CDR3 DNA reads TGTGCCACCGACCCATTCGTGGGGGTCTCCTACGAGCAGTACTTC. It yields the protein CATDPFVGVSYEQYF.